This TCR beta chain was captured in a study of blood T cell repertoires in COVID-19. Study-wide context: Samples of COVID-19 (acute and convalescent) were obtained from the United States, Italy and Spain. PBMCs, B-cell-depleted T cells, or T cells provided the cDNA or gDNA that made up the material.

Recruited during active infection, patients (from Seattle) were subsequently followed longitudinally. Authors' methods: Reference gene primer amplification gave nucleated cell count estimates. The data were produced by immunoSEQ multiplex PCR, yet TCRdb's version contains in-frame clones alone and is incomplete. V, J and clone size were drawn from that table, and D and trimming were deduced from the DNA. Of 350,000 or so clones listed, approximately 90% are singletons. V was clipped by 6 bases and J by 4 bases; unmatched bases: 6. The CDR3 consists of 15 residues. CDR1 is SGHAT, CDR2 FQNNGV, per germline.

The source is a woman younger than 45 with COVID-19, enrolled during active disease. The rearrangement uses TRBV11-2 and TRBJ1-6; 7 bases align to TRBD1. Sample: peripheral blood. The CDR3 reads CASRRPGQYNSPLHF. The CDR3 bases are TGTGCCAGCAGACGGCCGGGACAGTATAATTCACCCCTCCACTTT.